The 21 T cell receptor beta chains below all came from one sample that was sequenced in a study of OX40 agonist ivuxolimab in advanced cancers. Some clones are missing from TCRdb's copy, which holds only in-frame ones; the method was immunoSEQ multiplex PCR. The sample holds about 62,000 clones, 85% seen once. The material was CD4+ or CD8+ T cells sorted from blood, obtained in a trial of the OX40 agonist ivuxolimab. These receptors were taken from an adult with an advanced solid tumor such as melanoma, head and neck, liver or kidney cancer.

The genes are TRBV4-2 and TRBJ1-3; D not certain. The CDR3 runs 20 residues. V lost 3 bases and J 4 bases, leaving 28 bases between the germline ends. Per the germline V gene, CDR1 is LGHNA and CDR2 is YNFKEQ. The CDR3 DNA is TGTGCCAGCAGCCACGTATCTAAGGGCAGGTCATCCGAGGCGGGAAACACCATATATTTT. As protein: CASSHVSKGRSSEAGNTIYF.

The CDR3: CASARQGAQFYEQYF. The CDR3 DNA reads as TGTGCCAGCGCACGACAGGGGGCCCAGTTCTACGAGCAGTACTTC. The chain has TRBV28 and TRBJ2-7, with 10 bases lining up with TRBD1. CDR3 length equals 15 residues. The trim removed 8 bases at V and 3 bases at J, leaving 10 bases unmatched. Germline values: CDR1 MDHEN, CDR2 SYDVKM.

This clone was observed once. This chain uses TRBV14 with TRBJ2-5, with 10 bases fitting TRBD2. With 4 bases clipped from V and 5 bases from J, the junction kept 10 bases outside the gene matches. Germline V gene data show CDR1 as SGHDN and CDR2 as FVKESK. The CDR3 length is 16 residues. As DNA, the CDR3 is TGTGCCAGCAGCCGCACTTTGATTAGCGGGAGGGAGACCCAGTACTTC. Translating gives CASSRTLISGRETQYF.

The chain has TRBV28 and TRBJ2-3, with 7 bases lining up with TRBD2. This CDR3 is 15 amino acids long. Trimming took 6 bases from V and 3 from J; bases not matched to a gene: 9. CDR1 and CDR2 (germline): MDHEN, SYDVKM. CDR3 sequence reads: CASSPPRGVTDTQYF. CDR3 bases: TGTGCCAGCAGCCCGCCCCGGGGGGTTACAGATACGCAGTATTTT.

The chain uses TRBV5-6 and TRBJ2-7; D is possibly TRBD2 (5 bases). The V end lost 5 bases, the J end lost 7 bases, and 10 bases lay between the germline ends. The germline gives CDR1 SGHDT, CDR2 YYEEEE. CDR3 size: 11 residues. DNA for the CDR3: TGTGCCAGCAGTTTACGAGGGGAGCAGTACTTC. This encodes CASSLRGEQYF.

The V call is TRBV10-3, the J call TRBJ2-3; TRBD2 matches at 8 bases. Per germline, CDR1 ENHRY and CDR2 SYGVKD. There are 15 residues in the CDR3. The V and J ends lost 6 bases and 1 base, in that order; junction bases with no gene match: 6. DNA for the CDR3: TGTGCCATCAGCTTACTAGCGGCCCGCACAGATACGCAGTATTTT. It is translated as CAISLLAARTDTQYF.

The genes are TRBV7-9 and TRBJ2-7; D possibly corresponds to TRBD1 (7 bases). V was clipped by 8 bases and J by 2 bases, with 22 bases between them. Germline V gene data show CDR1 as SEHNR and CDR2 as FQNEAQ (reference sequence). The CDR3 totals 16 residues. CDR3 protein: CASGGTVRTGPYEQYF. CDR3 DNA: TGTGCCAGCGGAGGGACAGTCCGCACGGGCCCCTACGAGCAGTACTTC.

The chain carries TRBV6-1 and TRBJ2-1, with D uncertain. The V and J ends lost 8 bases and 4 bases respectively, with 6 bases between them. Per the germline V gene, CDR1 is MNHNS and CDR2 is SASEGT. The CDR3 is made up of 11 amino acids. Here the CDR3 reads CASLEYNEQFF. CDR3 bases: TGTGCCAGCCTGGAGTACAATGAGCAGTTCTTC.

The gene calls are TRBV30 and TRBJ2-5, with D tentatively TRBD1 or TRBD2 (5 bases each). Trimming cost V 3 bases and J 2 bases, with 13 bases left between them. The CDR3 spans 14 residues. Germline loops: CDR1 GTSNPN, CDR2 SVGIG (reference sequence). The CDR3 here is CAWSRGGQQETQYF. The CDR3 coding sequence is TGTGCCTGGAGCCGGGGCGGGCAACAAGAGACCCAGTACTTC.

This chain joins TRBV5-5 and TRBJ2-5, with D maybe TRBD2 (5 bases). V lost 0 bases and J lost 1, with 13 bases in between. The CDR3 consists of 16 residues. Germline values: CDR1 SGHKS, CDR2 YYEKEE (reference sequence). CDR3 in amino acids: CASSLGAGPGQETQYF. The CDR3 DNA reads TGTGCCAGCAGCTTGGGTGCGGGCCCGGGCCAAGAGACCCAGTACTTC.

V and J are TRBV5-4 and TRBJ2-1; the match to TRBD2 covers 7 bases. This CDR3 spans 15 amino acids. Germline V gene data show CDR1 as SGHNT and CDR2 as YYREEE (reference sequence). The V and J ends lost 1 base and 6 bases, in that order; junction bases with no gene match: 7. DNA of the CDR3: TGTGCCAGCAGCTTGAGGGGAGGGGAGAGCAATGAGCAGTTCTTC. Translating it yields CASSLRGGESNEQFF.

V is TRBV5-8 and J is TRBJ2-5; D could derive from TRBD1 or TRBD2 (5 bases each). Per the germline V gene, CDR1 is SGHTS and CDR2 is YDEGEE. V was pared by 5 bases and J by 5 bases, with 10 bases between. The CDR3 is made up of 12 amino acids. The CDR3 DNA follows: TGTGCCAGCAGGCGAGGGGTCGAGACCCAGTACTTC. This translates into CASRRGVETQYF.

This clone was detected only a few times. This chain uses TRBV7-9 with TRBJ1-3; D is uncertain. The CDR3 extends over 16 amino acids. The V gene lost 6 bases and the J gene lost 4 bases, with 19 bases spanning the gap. The germline CDR1 and CDR2 sequences are SEHNR and FQNEAQ (reference sequence). The CDR3 is CASRSESNSGGNTIYF. Here the CDR3 DNA reads TGTGCCAGCAGGTCTGAATCCAACAGCGGGGGAAACACCATATATTTT.

This chain connects TRBV5-1 to TRBJ2-3, with D possibly matching TRBD1 (6 bases). The V gene lost 4 bases and the J gene lost 11 bases, with 26 bases spanning the gap. The CDR3 has 16 amino acids. The germline V gene encodes CDR1 SGHRS and CDR2 YFSETQ. CDR3 region: CASSTVEQGGNGEQYF. The CDR3 coding sequence is TGCGCCAGCAGCACTGTGGAACAAGGGGGAAACGGGGAGCAGTATTTT.

V usage is TRBV6-6 and J usage is TRBJ2-1; tentative D call: TRBD2 (6 bases). Trimming left V 1 base short and J 7 bases short, with 8 bases between. The CDR3 covers 13 residues. CDR1 and CDR2 from the germline V gene are MNHNY and SVGAGI (reference sequence). In DNA form, the CDR3 reads TGTGCCAGCAGTTACTTGCGGGGTAATGAGCAGTTCTTC. Its protein product is CASSYLRGNEQFF.

This chain links TRBV5-4 with TRBJ2-2; D is unresolved. This CDR3 comprises 15 residues. CDR1 SGHNT and CDR2 YYREEE come from the germline V gene (reference sequence). Trimming took 10 bases from V and 4 from J, leaving 20 bases between them. The CDR3 protein is CAGSPRPDSTGELFF. In nucleotides, the CDR3 is TGTGCCGGCTCGCCTAGGCCAGATTCCACCGGGGAGCTGTTTTTT.

V gene TRBV5-1 combines with J gene TRBJ2-1; the match to TRBD2 covers 14 bases. Germline CDR1 and CDR2: SGHRS and YFSETQ. CDR3 length equals 17 residues. V lost 3 bases and J lost 0; bases outside the gene matches: 2. The CDR3 nucleotides are TGCGCCAGCAGCTCCGGGACTAGCGGGAGCTCCTACAATGAGCAGTTCTTC. Translating it yields CASSSGTSGSSYNEQFF.

The gene calls are TRBV10-2 and TRBJ2-5, with unresolved D. Trimming took 3 bases from V and 7 from J, leaving 15 bases between them. Germline CDR1 is WSHSY and CDR2 is SAAADI. This CDR3 spans 14 amino acids. The CDR3 protein is CASSDYSPSGTQYF. The CDR3 DNA reads as TGCGCCAGCAGTGATTACTCGCCCTCCGGGACCCAGTACTTC.

The genes are TRBV10-3 and TRBJ2-2, with 8 bases identical to TRBD2. Germline V gives CDR1 ENHRY, CDR2 SYGVKD. The length of the CDR3 is 16 residues. Unmatched junction bases numbered 2, after V lost 2 bases and J lost 0 bases. The CDR3 reads CAISEPGLANTGELFF. DNA for the CDR3: TGTGCCATCAGTGAGCCGGGACTAGCGAACACCGGGGAGCTGTTTTTT.

This clone was picked up a small number of times. The CDR3 loop is CASSWTSGLYEQYF. CDR3 in DNA: TGTGCCAGCAGTTGGACTAGCGGGTTATACGAGCAGTACTTC. The rearrangement uses TRBV27 and TRBJ2-7; 11 bases agree with TRBD2. Germline V gene data show CDR1 as MNHEY and CDR2 as SMNVEV (reference sequence). The V segment lost 4 bases and the J segment 4 bases; nucleotides outside the gene matches: 3. This CDR3 has 14 residues.

This clone was recorded once. The rearrangement uses TRBV19 and TRBJ1-2; D perhaps matches TRBD1 (6 bases). Trimming cost V 7 bases and J 6 bases, with 21 bases left between them. Per germline, CDR1 LNHDA and CDR2 SQIVND (reference sequence). The CDR3 is 15 amino acids. CDR3 region: CASNSRRGTWDGYTF. The CDR3 nucleotides are TGTGCCAGTAACTCCCGAAGGGGGACCTGGGATGGCTACACCTTC.